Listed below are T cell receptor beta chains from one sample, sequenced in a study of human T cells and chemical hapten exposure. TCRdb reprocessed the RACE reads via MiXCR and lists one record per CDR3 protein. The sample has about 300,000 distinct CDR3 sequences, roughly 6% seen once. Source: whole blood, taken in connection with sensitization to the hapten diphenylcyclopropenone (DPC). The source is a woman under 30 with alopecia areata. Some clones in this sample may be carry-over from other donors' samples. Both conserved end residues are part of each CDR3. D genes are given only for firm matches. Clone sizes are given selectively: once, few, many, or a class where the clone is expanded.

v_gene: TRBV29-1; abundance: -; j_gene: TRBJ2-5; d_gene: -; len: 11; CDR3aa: CSVGGEETQYF; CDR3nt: TGCAGCGTTGGGGGGGAGGAGACCCAGTACTTC
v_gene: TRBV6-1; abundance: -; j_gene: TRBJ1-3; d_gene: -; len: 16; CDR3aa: CASSDGRTFSGNTIYF; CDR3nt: TGTGCCAGCAGTGACGGACGGACCTTCTCTGGAAACACCATATATTTT
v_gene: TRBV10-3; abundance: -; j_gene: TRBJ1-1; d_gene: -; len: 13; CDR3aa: CASRTASNTEAFF; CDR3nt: TGTGCCTCCCGGACAGCCTCGAACACTGAAGCTTTCTTT
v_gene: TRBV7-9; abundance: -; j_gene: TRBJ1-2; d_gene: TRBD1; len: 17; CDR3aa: CASSPGQGGSKDYGYTF; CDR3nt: TGTGCCAGCAGCCCGGGACAGGGAGGATCGAAGGACTATGGCTACACCTTC
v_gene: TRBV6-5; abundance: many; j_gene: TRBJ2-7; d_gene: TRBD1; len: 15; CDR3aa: CASSFSGTGGYEQYF; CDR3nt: TGTGCCAGCAGTTTCTCCGGGACAGGGGGCTACGAGCAGTACTTC
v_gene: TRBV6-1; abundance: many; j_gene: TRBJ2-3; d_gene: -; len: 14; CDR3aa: CASSALYRADTQYF; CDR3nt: TGTGCCAGCAGTGCTTTGTACAGGGCAGATACGCAGTATTTT
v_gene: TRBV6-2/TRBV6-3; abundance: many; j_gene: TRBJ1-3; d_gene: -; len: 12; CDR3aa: CASSLPGNTIYF; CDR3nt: TGTGCCAGCAGTCTGCCCGGAAACACCATATATTTT
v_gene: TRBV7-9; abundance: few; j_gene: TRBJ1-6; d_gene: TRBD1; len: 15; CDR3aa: CASSTGQGSNSPLHF; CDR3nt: TGTGCCAGCAGCACTGGACAGGGGTCGAATTCACCCCTCCACTTT
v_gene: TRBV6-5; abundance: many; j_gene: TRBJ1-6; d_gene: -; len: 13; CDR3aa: CATSLRDRSPLHF; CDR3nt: TGTGCCACCTCTCTTAGGGATCGGTCACCCCTCCACTTT
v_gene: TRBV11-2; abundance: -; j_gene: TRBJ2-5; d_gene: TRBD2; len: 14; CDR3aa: CASKRSGGVGTQYF; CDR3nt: TGTGCCAGCAAAAGAAGCGGGGGGGTCGGGACCCAGTACTTC
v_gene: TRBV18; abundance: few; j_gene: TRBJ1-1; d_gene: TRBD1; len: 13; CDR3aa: CVSSRQGYTEAFF; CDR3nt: TGTGTCAGCTCCCGACAGGGGTACACTGAAGCTTTCTTT
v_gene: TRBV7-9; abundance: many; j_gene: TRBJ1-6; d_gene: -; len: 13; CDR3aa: CASSLEGDSPLHF; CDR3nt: TGTGCCAGCAGCTTAGAGGGGGACTCACCCCTCCACTTT
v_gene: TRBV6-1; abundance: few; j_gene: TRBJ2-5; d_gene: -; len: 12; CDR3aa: CASTQAQETQYF; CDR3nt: TGTGCCAGCACCCAGGCCCAAGAGACCCAGTACTTC
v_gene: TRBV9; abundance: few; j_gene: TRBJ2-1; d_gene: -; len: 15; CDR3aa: CASSASGTPYNEQFF; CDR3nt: TGTGCCAGCAGCGCCTCCGGGACTCCCTACAATGAGCAGTTCTTC
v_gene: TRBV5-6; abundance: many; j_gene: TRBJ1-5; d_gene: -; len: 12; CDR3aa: CASSLKNQPQHF; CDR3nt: TGTGCCAGCAGCTTGAAAAATCAGCCCCAGCATTTT
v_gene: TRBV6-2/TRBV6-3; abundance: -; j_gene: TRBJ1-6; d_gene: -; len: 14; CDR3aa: CASSYSELNGPLHF; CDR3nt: TGTGCCAGCAGTTATTCAGAATTGAATGGACCCCTCCACTTT
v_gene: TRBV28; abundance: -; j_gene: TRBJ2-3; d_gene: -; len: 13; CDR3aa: CASAGHSTDTQYF; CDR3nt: TGTGCCAGCGCGGGCCACAGCACAGATACGCAGTATTTT
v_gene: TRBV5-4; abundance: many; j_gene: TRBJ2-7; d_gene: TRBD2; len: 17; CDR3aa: CASSLEPSGKDSDEQYF; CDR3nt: TGTGCCAGCAGCTTGGAGCCTAGCGGGAAAGACAGTGACGAGCAGTACTTC
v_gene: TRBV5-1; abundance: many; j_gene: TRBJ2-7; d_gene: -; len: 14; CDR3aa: CASSLEVRSYEQYF; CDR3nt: TGCGCCAGCAGCTTGGAAGTCCGGTCCTACGAGCAGTACTTC
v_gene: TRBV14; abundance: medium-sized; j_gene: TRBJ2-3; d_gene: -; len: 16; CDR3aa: CASSQFSQGGTDTQYF; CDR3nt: TGTGCCAGCAGCCAATTTTCCCAGGGCGGCACAGATACGCAGTATTTT
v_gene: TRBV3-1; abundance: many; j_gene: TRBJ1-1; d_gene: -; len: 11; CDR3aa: CASSHNTEAFF; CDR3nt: TGTGCCAGCAGCCACAACACTGAAGCTTTCTTT
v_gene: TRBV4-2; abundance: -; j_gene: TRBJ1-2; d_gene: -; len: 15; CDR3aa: CASRERGGADYGYTF; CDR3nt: TGTGCCAGCAGAGAAAGGGGGGGAGCCGACTATGGCTACACCTTC
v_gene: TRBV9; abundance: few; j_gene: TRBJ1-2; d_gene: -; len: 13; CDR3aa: CASSVAGAAGYTF; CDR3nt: TGTGCCAGCAGCGTAGCAGGGGCGGCTGGCTACACCTTC
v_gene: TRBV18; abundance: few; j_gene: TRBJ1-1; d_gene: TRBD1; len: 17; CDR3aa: CASSPPGQGGLSTEAFF; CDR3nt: TGTGCCAGCTCACCTCCGGGACAGGGGGGGCTGAGCACTGAAGCTTTCTTT
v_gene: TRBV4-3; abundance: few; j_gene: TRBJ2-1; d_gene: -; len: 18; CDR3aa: CASSQDWDRGARFAEQFF; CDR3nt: TGCGCCAGCAGCCAAGATTGGGATCGGGGGGCCCGGTTCGCTGAGCAGTTCTTC
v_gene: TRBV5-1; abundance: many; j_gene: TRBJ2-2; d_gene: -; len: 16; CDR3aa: CASSLGPGLDTGELFF; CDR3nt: TGCGCCAGCAGCTTGGGGCCGGGTCTCGACACCGGGGAGCTGTTTTTT
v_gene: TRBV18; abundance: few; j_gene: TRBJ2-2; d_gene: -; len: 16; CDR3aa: CASSPRGAANTGELFF; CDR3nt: TGTGCCAGCTCACCAAGGGGCGCTGCGAACACCGGGGAGCTGTTTTTT
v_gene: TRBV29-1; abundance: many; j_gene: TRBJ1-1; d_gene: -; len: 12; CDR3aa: CSVVGQNTEAFF; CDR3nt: TGCAGCGTTGTCGGACAGAACACTGAAGCTTTCTTT
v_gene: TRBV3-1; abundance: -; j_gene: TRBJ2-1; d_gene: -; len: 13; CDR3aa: CASSDLYYNEQFF; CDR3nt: TGTGCCAGCAGCGACCTATACTACAATGAGCAGTTCTTC
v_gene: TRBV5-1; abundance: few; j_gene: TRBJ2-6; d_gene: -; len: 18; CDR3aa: CASSVYRYQGTGANVLTF; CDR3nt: TGCGCCAGCAGCGTATATCGGTACCAGGGAACCGGGGCCAACGTCCTGACTTTC
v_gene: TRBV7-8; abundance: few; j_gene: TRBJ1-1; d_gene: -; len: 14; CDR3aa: CASSFDVGNTEAFF; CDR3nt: TGTGCCAGCAGCTTTGATGTCGGGAACACTGAAGCTTTCTTT
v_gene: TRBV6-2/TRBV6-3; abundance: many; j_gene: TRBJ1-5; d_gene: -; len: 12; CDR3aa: CASSYGGGAQHF; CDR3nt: TGTGCCAGCAGTTACGGCGGAGGAGCCCAGCATTTT
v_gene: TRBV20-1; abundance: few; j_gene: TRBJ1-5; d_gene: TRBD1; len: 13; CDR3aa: CSANQGVDQPQHF; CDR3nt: TGCAGTGCTAATCAGGGGGTGGATCAGCCCCAGCATTTT
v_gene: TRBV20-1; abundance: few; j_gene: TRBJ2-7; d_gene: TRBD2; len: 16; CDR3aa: CSARDPTSGMDSEQYF; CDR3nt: TGCAGTGCTAGAGATCCGACTAGCGGGATGGACAGCGAGCAGTACTTC
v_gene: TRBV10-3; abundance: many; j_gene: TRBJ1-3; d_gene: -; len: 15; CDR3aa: CAITPGPSSGNTIYF; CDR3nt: TGTGCCATCACTCCGGGACCGTCCTCTGGAAACACCATATATTTT
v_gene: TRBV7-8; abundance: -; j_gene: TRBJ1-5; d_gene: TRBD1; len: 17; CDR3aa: CASSLALGQGGNQPQHF; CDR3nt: TGTGCCAGCAGCTTAGCGCTGGGGCAGGGGGGAAATCAGCCCCAGCATTTT
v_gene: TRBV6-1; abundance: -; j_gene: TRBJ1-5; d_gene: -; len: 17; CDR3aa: CASSEALSTAYSGPQHF; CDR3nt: TGTGCCAGCAGTGAAGCGCTATCTACGGCCTATTCGGGACCCCAGCATTTT
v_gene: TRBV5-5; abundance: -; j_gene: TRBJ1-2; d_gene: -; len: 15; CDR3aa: CASSLGDSPYYGYTF; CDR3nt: TGTGCCAGCAGCTTGGGCGACAGCCCGTACTATGGCTACACCTTC
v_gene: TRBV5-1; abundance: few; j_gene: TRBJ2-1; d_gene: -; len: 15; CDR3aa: CASSFQTRGNNEQFF; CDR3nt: TGCGCCAGCAGCTTTCAGACTAGGGGGAACAATGAGCAGTTCTTC
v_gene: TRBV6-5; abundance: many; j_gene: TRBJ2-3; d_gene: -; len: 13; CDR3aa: CASSYGGTDTQYF; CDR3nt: TGTGCCAGCAGTTACGGGGGCACAGATACGCAGTATTTT
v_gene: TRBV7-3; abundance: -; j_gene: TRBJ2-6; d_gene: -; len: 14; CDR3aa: CASSSRGGANVLTF; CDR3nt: TGTGCCAGCAGCTCTCGGGGTGGGGCCAACGTCCTGACTTTC
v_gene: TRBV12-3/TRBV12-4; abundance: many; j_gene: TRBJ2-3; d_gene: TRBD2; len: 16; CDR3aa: CASSPQGLAGTDTQYF; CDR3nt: TGTGCCAGCAGTCCCCAGGGACTAGCGGGGACAGATACGCAGTATTTT
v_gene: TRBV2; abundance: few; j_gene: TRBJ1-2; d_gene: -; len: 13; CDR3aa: CASSAAVYYGYTF; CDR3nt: TGTGCCAGCAGTGCTGCGGTTTACTATGGCTACACCTTC
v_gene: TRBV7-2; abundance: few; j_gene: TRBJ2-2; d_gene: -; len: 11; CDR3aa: CASSRMGELFF; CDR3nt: TGTGCCAGCTCCCGGATGGGGGAGCTGTTTTTT